The next 3 T cell receptor beta chains were all read from a single sample in a study of Ad26.COV2.S vaccination and SARS-CoV-2 variants. Measured with immunoSEQ multiplex PCR; TCRdb has only the in-frame clones, and not every one. The sample carries roughly 420,000 clones, roughly 89% recorded once. Treatment noted: 15 to 20 received Ad26.COV2.S at low or high dose, single or two shots; 5 received placebo; per-sample allocation not given. Sampling happened 63 days after the first vaccine or placebo injection. Sample: peripheral blood, taken in a trial of Ad26.COV2.S vaccine versus placebo. The source of these receptors is a person between 18 and 60 years old who received the Ad26.COV2.S COVID-19 vaccine or a placebo.

The V call is TRBV29-1, the J call TRBJ2-7; D may be TRBD1 or TRBD2 (5 bases each). Looked up from germline, CDR1 is SQVTM and CDR2 is ANQGSEA. Trimming pared 5 bases from V and 5 bases from J, leaving 10 bases between. The CDR3 covers 11 residues. Written as DNA, the CDR3 is TGCAGCGTTTCCCGGGGCAACGAGCAGTACTTC. Translating it yields CSVSRGNEQYF.

V usage is TRBV7-3 and J usage is TRBJ2-1; D is unresolved. Per the germline V gene, CDR1 is SGHTA and CDR2 is FQGTGA. The CDR3 runs 16 residues. V dropped 4 bases and J dropped 0 bases, with 13 bases sitting between them. The CDR3 loop is CASSSFGRSSYNEQFF. The CDR3 nucleotides read TGTGCCAGCAGCTCCTTCGGGCGGTCCTCCTACAATGAGCAGTTCTTC.

This clone occurred once. The chain couples TRBV5-1 to TRBJ1-2; D remains unclear. Germline V CDR1 and CDR2: SGHRS, YFSETQ. CDR3 size: 16 residues. Trimming left V 5 bases short and J 3 bases short, with 20 bases between. The CDR3 is CASSFTTVRPDYGYTF. As DNA, the CDR3 is TGCGCCAGCAGTTTCACGACGGTCCGCCCCGACTATGGCTACACCTTC. Full variable domain (rest looked up from reference TRBV5-1 and TRBJ1-2): KAGVTQTPRYLIKTRGQQVTLSCSPISGHRSVSWYQQTPGQGLQFLFEYFSETQRNKGNFPGRFSGRQFSNSRSEMNVSTLELGDSALYLCASSFTTVRPDYGYTFGSGTRLTVV.